One sample yielded the 8 T cell receptor beta chains listed below, sequenced in a study of type 1 regulatory T cells. Study results and caveats: Compared with non-type 1 regulatory T cells, type 1 regulatory T cells showed a more restricted TCR repertoire.

These receptors' antigens are unknown. Each CDR3 protein is one row after TCRdb ran MiXCR on the reads. The sample lists about 71,000 distinct CDR3 sequences, 20% occurring once. Sample: cultured type 1 regulatory T (Tr1) cells, either the whole culture or a sorted fraction (not recorded which). These receptors all come from a human donor in good health.

This rearrangement joins TRBV20-1 to TRBJ2-3; 9 bases map to TRBD2. Germline V CDR1 and CDR2: DFQATT, SNEGSKA (reference sequence). V was pared by 5 bases and J by 5 bases, with 2 bases of the junction left unmatched. CDR3 length equals 12 residues. In nucleotides, the CDR3 is TGCAGTGCTCCGACTAGCGGAGATACGCAGTATTTT. It encodes CSAPTSGDTQYF.

The chain has TRBV3-1 and TRBJ2-3, with D unresolved. The V and J ends lost 10 bases and 9 bases respectively, with 17 bases between them. From germline, CDR1 is LGHDT and CDR2 YNNKEL (reference sequence). CDR3 length: 12 residues. In nucleotides, the CDR3 is TGTGCCACCAAAGGCCCCTTAGTGACGCAGTATTTT. Residues: CATKGPLVTQYF.

The chain links TRBV7-2 to TRBJ1-2; perhaps TRBD1 as D (5 bases). The CDR3 is made up of 13 amino acids. Germline CDR1 is SGHTA and CDR2 is FQGNSA. V dropped 4 bases and J dropped 6 bases, with 12 bases sitting between them. The CDR3 coding sequence is TGTGCCAGCAGCTCACAGGCTCTAGATGGCTACACCTTC. Residues: CASSSQALDGYTF.

This clonotype came up many times. The chain uses TRBV7-2 and TRBJ2-1; D gene unclear. V lost 5 bases and J 7 bases, leaving 12 bases between the germline ends. Germline-derived CDR1 and CDR2 are SGHTA and FQGNSA. This CDR3 comprises 13 residues. The CDR3 DNA follows: TGTGCCAGCAGCAAAGAGCCGCGGAATGAGCAGTTCTTC. Translation gives CASSKEPRNEQFF.

This clonotype was recorded at least ten times. The chain carries TRBV20-1 and TRBJ2-7, with D unresolved. Germline CDR1 DFQATT, CDR2 SNEGSKA (reference sequence). V dropped 1 base and J dropped 8 bases, with 9 bases sitting between them. The CDR3 is made up of 11 amino acids. CDR3 sequence: CSARAGLKQYF. CDR3 in DNA: TGCAGTGCTAGAGCTGGGTTGAAGCAGTACTTC.

A few counts support this clonotype. One end of the junction varies from germline; a read error may be responsible. J is TRBJ2-5 and V is TRBV5-1; TRBD2 matches at 15 bases. The CDR3 loop spans 17 amino acids. CDR1 is SGHRS and CDR2 is YFSETQ in the germline V gene. The CDR3 sequence is CAGSEGTSGRTQETQYF. The CDR3 DNA sequence: TGCGCCGGCAGCGAAGGGACTAGCGGGAGGACCCAAGAGACCCAGTACTTC.

Here the CDR3 DNA reads TGTGCCAGCAGTTCGACAGGGGACGGGGCCAAAAACATTCAGTACTTC. The encoded protein is CASSSTGDGAKNIQYF. This chain joins TRBV28 and TRBJ2-4; 8 bases align to TRBD1. V dropped 4 bases and J dropped 1; count of bases not matched to a gene: 6. This CDR3 comprises 16 residues. Germline V gene sequence: CDR1 MDHEN, CDR2 SYDVKM. The complete variable domain, with remaining parts taken from reference TRBV28 and TRBJ2-4, reads DVKVTQSSRYLVKRTGEKVFLECVQDMDHENMFWYRQDPGLGLRLIYFSYDVKMKEKGDIPEGYSVSREKKERFSLILESASTNQTSMYLCASSSTGDGAKNIQYFGAGTRLSVL.

This clonotype was seen only a few times. The CDR3 region has the DNA TGTGCCAGCAGCCGCAGTGGGGAGACCCAGTACTTC. Its translation is CASSRSGETQYF. The V call is TRBV7-2, the J call TRBJ2-5; no reliable D call. Germline V lookup: CDR1 SGHTA, CDR2 FQGNSA. This CDR3 region has 12 residues. With 5 bases removed from V and 5 bases from J, the gap between germline ends came to 9 bases.